This TCR beta chain was documented in a study of blood T cell repertoires in COVID-19. On the study more broadly: Samples came from the United States, Italy and Spain, spanning acute and convalescent COVID-19. The cDNA or gDNA used as material had been derived from T cells, B-cell-depleted T cells, or PBMCs.

Under the authors' procedure: Cell counts per sample came from amplifying reference gene primers. Method: immunoSEQ multiplex PCR; TCRdb's copy keeps in-frame clones and lacks some. The DNA gave D and trimming, while V, J and clone size come from that table. This sample has some 140,000 clones, with 70% to 80% found just once. Losses at the gene ends were 7 bases for V and 5 bases for J; bases not matched to a gene: 6. Germline assignment: CDR1 SGHRS and CDR2 YFSETQ. This CDR3 spans 13 amino acids. A Seattle source enrolled patients during active infection and followed them longitudinally. The sample consisted of peripheral blood. This TCR was recovered from a woman in her sixties or seventies with COVID-19, enrolled during active disease. The chain is built from TRBV5-1 and TRBJ2-1, with TRBD1 matching 7 bases. This CDR3 reads CASAGTVNNEQFF. The CDR3 nucleotides read TGCGCCAGCGCCGGGACAGTGAACAATGAGCAGTTCTTC.